This T cell receptor beta chain was recorded in a study of radiotherapy plus CTLA-4 blockade in lung cancer. Background on the study: Disease control was achieved by around 33% of patients, and objective responses by over 15%. Study-wide results and limits: Blood-borne expansion of tumor-derived TCR clones followed radiotherapy plus ipilimumab. Dynamics of early blood T cell clones, together with interferon-beta, were reportedly the best predictors of response.

The repertoire was sequenced with immunoSEQ multiplex PCR; TCRdb's copy has only in-frame clones and lacks some. This sample has some 70,000 clones, with 79% found just once. Note on this clone: Its antigen is still unknown.

Trimming removed 5 bases from V and 3 bases from J, with 11 bases in between. The CDR3 extends over 14 amino acids. Germline assignment: CDR1 MNHEY and CDR2 SMNVEV (reference sequence). Source: peripheral blood, taken from a patient treated with radiotherapy plus ipilimumab. This TCR was sampled from a human donor with non-small cell lung cancer who had a complete response to radiotherapy plus ipilimumab. The chain carries TRBV27 and TRBJ1-5, with D tentatively TRBD1 (6 bases). CDR3 DNA sequence: TGTGCCAGCAGTGGAGGGGGGTCCAATCAGCCCCAGCATTTT. Protein sequence: CASSGGGSNQPQHF.